The rows below give T cell receptor beta chains drawn from one sample of a study of T cells after somatic rescue of genetic block. Sequencing was performed with immunoSEQ multiplex PCR; in TCRdb, only in-frame clones are kept and a portion is missing. The data contain tens of thousands of clones, approximately 96% of them singletons. Sequenced input: peripheral blood mononuclear cells (PBMCs). These receptors came from a child younger than two. The CDR3 runs from the conserved cysteine through the conserved F or W. The D gene is left open where the match is weak. Clone size is not always given. Where it is, it says once, few, many or a class for expanded clones.

clone_size j_call v_call d_call cdr3_aa cdr3_nt
- TRBJ2-5 TRBV5-4 TRBD1 CASSLGGTGRIKETQYF TGTGCCAGCAGCTTGGGTGGGACAGGAAGAATAAAAGAGACCCAGTACTTC
- TRBJ2-5 TRBV5-4 TRBD1 CASSSPGQGAKETQYF TGTGCCAGCAGCTCACCGGGACAGGGGGCGAAAGAGACCCAGTACTTC
- TRBJ1-5 TRBV27 - CASRDTGKGSQPQHF TGTGCCAGTAGGGATACAGGGAAAGGCAGTCAGCCCCAGCATTTT
- TRBJ2-6 TRBV29-1 TRBD1 CSVGVDRVGANVLTF TGCAGCGTTGGAGTTGACAGGGTCGGGGCCAACGTCCTGACTTTC
- TRBJ1-5 TRBV7-2 - CASSLDRDSNQPQHF TGTGCCAGCAGCTTAGACAGGGATAGCAATCAGCCCCAGCATTTT
- TRBJ2-2 TRBV27 - CASSLWGTGELFF TGTGCCAGCAGTTTATGGGGCACCGGGGAGCTGTTTTTT
- TRBJ1-1 TRBV5-1 - CASSIHPGLSTEAFF TGCGCCAGCAGCATCCACCCGGGACTAAGCACTGAAGCTTTCTTT
- TRBJ2-3 TRBV27 TRBD2 CASSWTSGREGTDTQYF TGTGCCAGCAGTTGGACTAGCGGGAGGGAGGGCACAGATACGCAGTATTTT
- TRBJ2-5 TRBV7-2 TRBD2 CASSYLAGVGETQYF TGTGCCAGCAGTTATCTAGCGGGAGTTGGAGAGACCCAGTACTTC
- TRBJ2-1 TRBV11-3 - CASSFGPGEEQFF -
- TRBJ2-3 TRBV9 TRBD2 CASSVELAGGTDTQYF TGTGCCAGCAGCGTAGAACTAGCGGGAGGCACAGATACGCAGTATTTT
- TRBJ2-7 TRBV7-9 TRBD1 CASSFTDRERDYEQYF TGTGCCAGCAGCTTTACCGACAGGGAACGGGACTACGAGCAGTACTTC
once TRBJ2-3 TRBV7-2 - CASSLGHTQYF TGTGCCAGCAGCTTAGGCCATACGCAGTATTTT
- TRBJ1-2 TRBV29-1 - CSVRSEAGVHGYTF TGCAGCGTACGATCAGAAGCAGGGGTCCATGGCTACACCTTC
- TRBJ1-3 TRBV5-6 - CASSLLSGNTIYF TGTGCCAGCAGCTTGCTGTCTGGAAACACCATATATTTT
- TRBJ2-7 TRBV9 TRBD2 CASSVGGSGSEQYF TGTGCCAGCAGCGTAGGTGGTAGCGGGAGCGAGCAGTACTTC
once TRBJ2-1 TRBV7-9 TRBD2 CASSLAGLALNEQFF TGTGCCAGCAGCTTAGCGGGACTAGCGCTGAATGAGCAGTTCTTC
- TRBJ2-1 TRBV5-1 - CASSLVFGTSQGEQFF TGCGCCAGCAGCTTGGTCTTCGGGACTTCCCAGGGTGAGCAGTTCTTC
- TRBJ1-2 TRBV6-6 TRBD1 CASSYRTGAYGYTF TGTGCCAGCAGTTACAGGACAGGGGCTTATGGCTACACCTTC
- TRBJ2-3 TRBV19 TRBD2 CASSIAGGPDTQYF TGTGCCAGTAGTATAGCGGGAGGGCCAGATACGCAGTATTTT
- TRBJ2-7 TRBV12-2 - CASRAPGTGGYEQYF TGTGCAAGTCGCGCTCCCGGGACAGGGGGCTACGAGCAGTACTTC
- TRBJ1-1 TRBV6-5 TRBD1 CASSKDRGIGTEAFF TGTGCCAGCAGCAAGGACAGGGGGATTGGTACTGAAGCTTTCTTT
- TRBJ2-5 TRBV5-4 - CASTRWRIQETQYF TGTGCCAGCACCCGTTGGCGGATCCAAGAGACCCAGTACTTC
- TRBJ1-6 TRBV7-2 - CASSPSGGSPLHF TGTGCCAGCAGCCCAAGTGGAGGGTCACCCCTCCACTTT
- TRBJ2-1 TRBV19 TRBD2 CASSIGTSGYYNEQFF TGTGCCAGTAGTATCGGGACTAGCGGGTACTACAATGAGCAGTTCTTC
- TRBJ2-7 TRBV6-5 TRBD2 CASSIAGGGYEQYF TGTGCCAGCAGTATAGCGGGAGGAGGCTACGAGCAGTACTTC
- TRBJ1-2 TRBV7-2 - CASSLGRDGYTF TGTGCCAGCAGCTTAGGGAGGGATGGCTACACCTTC
once TRBJ1-2 TRBV7-9 - CASSPKGPNYGYTF TGTGCCAGCAGCCCTAAAGGGCCTAACTATGGCTACACCTTC
- TRBJ2-2 TRBV7-2 TRBD2 CASSIPGTRRGELFF TGTGCCAGCAGCATCCCCGGGACTAGAAGGGGGGAGCTGTTTTTT
- TRBJ2-3 TRBV5-6 TRBD2 CASSLEVGGPSTDTQYF TGTGCCAGCAGCTTGGAGGTGGGAGGGCCAAGCACAGATACGCAGTATTTT
- TRBJ1-5 TRBV7-4 TRBD1 CASSSTGESNQPQHF TGTGCCAGCAGTTCTACAGGGGAAAGCAATCAGCCCCAGCATTTT
- TRBJ2-3 TRBV5-6 - CASSLRVTDTQYF TGTGCCAGCAGCTTGAGGGTGACAGATACGCAGTATTTT
- TRBJ2-7 TRBV27 TRBD2 CASKSGSGTFSYEQYF TGTGCCAGCAAGAGCGGTAGCGGGACGTTCTCCTACGAGCAGTACTTC
- TRBJ1-4 TRBV19 TRBD1 CATNDRGAEKLFF TGTGCCACCAACGACAGGGGGGCCGAAAAACTGTTTTTT
- TRBJ2-7 TRBV7-8 TRBD2 CASSLVRGISYEQYF TGTGCCAGCAGCTTAGTGCGGGGGATCTCCTACGAGCAGTACTTC
once TRBJ2-2 TRBV7-2 - CASSLVSRLSTGELFF TGTGCCAGCAGCTTAGTTTCGCGTCTAAGCACCGGGGAGCTGTTTTTT
- TRBJ2-3 TRBV5-1 - CASSLGGSSIGTDTQYF TGCGCCAGCAGCTTGGGGGGCAGCAGCATCGGCACAGATACGCAGTATTTT